Below, 4 T cell receptor beta chains from the same sample are listed, as sequenced in a study of T cell clonality in common variable immunodeficiency. Profiled with immunoSEQ multiplex PCR; TCRdb holds only in-frame clones, not every one. The sample shows roughly 34,000 clones, none of them appearing just once. The sample was peripheral blood mononuclear cells. The origin of the receptors is a person between 18 and 69 years old in good health.

This clone was seen many times. At one end the junction does not follow the germline gene, possibly because of a read error. The DNA ends 3 residues before the CDR3 does, and the rest of the CDR3 is filled in from the germline J gene. V and J are TRBV4-2 and TRBJ2-7; no definite D call. The CDR3 has 12 amino acids. The germline V gene has CDR1 LGHNA and CDR2 YNFKEQ. CDR3 in amino acids: CASSQDSGEQYF. The DNA read from the CDR3 is TGCGCCAGCAGCCAAGATTCAGGCGAG.

This clone occurred many times. The read gets to within 3 residues of the CDR3 end, and the germline J gene fills in the rest. The chain is built from TRBV6-1 and TRBJ1-2; tentatively, D is TRBD1 (5 bases). CDR1 is MNHNS, CDR2 SASEGT, per germline. The V end was cut by 4 bases, the J end by 1 base, with 13 bases between. The CDR3 runs to 15 residues. The DNA read from the CDR3 is TGTGCCAGCAGTGCGAGGACACAAAATAACTATGGC. Encoded protein: CASSARTQNNYG. The entire CDR3 reads CASSARTQNNYGYTF.

This clone was counted a few times. CDR3 bases read: TGTGCCAGTAGTATTCTGGGACATCTTAACTATGGT. Its protein product is CASSILGHLNYG. The full CDR3 protein reads CASSILGHLNYGQYF. The rearrangement links TRBV19 to TRBJ2-4, with D maybe TRBD1 (6 bases). Coverage ceases 3 residues before the CDR3 finishes, and the germline J gene fills in the end. The CDR3 consists of 15 residues. The germline CDR1 and CDR2 sequences are LNHDA and SQIVND (reference sequence).

This clone has a count of ten or more. The CDR3 end lies 3 residues beyond the end of the read and is filled in from the germline J gene. The chain employs TRBV24-1 and TRBJ1-2; D unclear. Germline CDR1 and CDR2: KGHDR and SFDVKD. V was clipped by 4 bases and J by 6 bases, with 8 bases between them. The CDR3 has 12 amino acids. The sequenced part of the CDR3 DNA is TGTGCCACCAGTGACGGTGTTAATGGC. It yields the protein CATSDGVNG. The CDR3 as a whole reads CATSDGVNGYTF.